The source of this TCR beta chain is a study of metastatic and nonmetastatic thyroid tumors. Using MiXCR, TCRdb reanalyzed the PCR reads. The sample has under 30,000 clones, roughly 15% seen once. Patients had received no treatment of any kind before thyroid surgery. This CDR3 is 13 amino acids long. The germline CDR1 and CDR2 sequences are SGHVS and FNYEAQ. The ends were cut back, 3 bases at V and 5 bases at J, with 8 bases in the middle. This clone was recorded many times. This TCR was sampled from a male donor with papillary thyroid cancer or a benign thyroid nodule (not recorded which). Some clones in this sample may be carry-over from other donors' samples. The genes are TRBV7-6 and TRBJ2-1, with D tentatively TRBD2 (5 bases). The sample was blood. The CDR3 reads CASSFTSHNEQFF. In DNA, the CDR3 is TGTGCCAGCAGCTTTACTAGTCACAATGAGCAGTTCTTC.